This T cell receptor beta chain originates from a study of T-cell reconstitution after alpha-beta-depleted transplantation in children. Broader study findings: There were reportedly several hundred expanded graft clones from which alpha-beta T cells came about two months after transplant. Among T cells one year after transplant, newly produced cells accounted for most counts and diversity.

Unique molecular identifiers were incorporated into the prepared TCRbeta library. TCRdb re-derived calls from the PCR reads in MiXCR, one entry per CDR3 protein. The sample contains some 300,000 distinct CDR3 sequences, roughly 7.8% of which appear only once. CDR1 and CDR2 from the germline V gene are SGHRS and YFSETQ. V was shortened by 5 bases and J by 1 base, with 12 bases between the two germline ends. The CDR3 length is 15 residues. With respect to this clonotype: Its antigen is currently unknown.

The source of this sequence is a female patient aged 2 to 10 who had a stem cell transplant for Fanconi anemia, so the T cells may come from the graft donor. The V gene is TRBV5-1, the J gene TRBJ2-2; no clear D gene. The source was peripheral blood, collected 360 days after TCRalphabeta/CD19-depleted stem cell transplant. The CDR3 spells CASRRFAENTGELFF. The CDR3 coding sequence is TGCGCCAGCAGACGGTTTGCGGAGAACACCGGGGAGCTGTTTTTT. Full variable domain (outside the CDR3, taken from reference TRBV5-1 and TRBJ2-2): KAGVTQTPRYLIKTRGQQVTLSCSPISGHRSVSWYQQTPGQGLQFLFEYFSETQRNKGNFPGRFSGRQFSNSRSEMNVSTLELGDSALYLCASRRFAENTGELFFGEGSRLTVL.